This T cell receptor (beta chain) stems from a study of T cell responses to AZD1222 COVID-19 vaccine. Pooled samples include second doses given at about 4 or 12 weeks. Data came from immunoSEQ multiplex PCR; TCRdb stores just in-frame clones and leaves some out. The data hold tens of thousands of clones, with 70% to 90% observed a single time. Looked up from germline, CDR1 is KGHSH and CDR2 is LQKENI. J lost 3 bases, V lost 3 bases, and 10 bases had no gene match. The CDR3 sequence is 16 residues long. This TCR was sampled from an adult who received the AZD1222 COVID-19 vaccine. The chain employs TRBV18 and TRBJ1-1, with TRBD1 identical over 7 bases. Source: peripheral blood, taken 28 days after the second AZD1222 dose. As DNA, the CDR3 is TGTGCCAGCTCACCGGAGCGTCCAGGGGGTTACACTGAAGCTTTCTTT. Translated, it gives CASSPERPGGYTEAFF.